This TCR beta chain was recovered during a study of cytomegalovirus exposure and HLA in healthy donors. About this clone: Its antigen remains unknown.

PCR primers comprised 60 Vbeta and 13 Jbeta primers. The table came from immunoSEQ multiplex PCR; TCRdb's copy has only in-frame clones and leaves some out. With 74,000 or so clones in the sample, the ten largest clones hold roughly 1.5%. This CDR3 contains 15 residues. V was shortened by 5 bases and J by 13 bases, with 21 bases between the two germline ends. The germline CDR1 and CDR2 sequences are SEHNR and FQNEAQ (reference sequence). These donors, healthy bone marrow donors, were studied. General study results and limits: Rare sequences made up most TCRs, while some public TCRs were found in many donors.

The sample comprised PBMCs. This TCR was sampled from a woman in her sixties in good health and CMV-seronegative. The chain is built from TRBV7-9 and TRBJ1-6; the D is unclear. CDR3 in amino acids: CASSPGLGLIRPLHF. The CDR3 nucleotides are TGTGCCAGCAGCCCGGGCCTTGGACTAATTAGGCCCCTCCACTTT.